The clone carrying this TCR beta chain was seen repeatedly, ten times or more. The data derive from a study of T cells after yellow fever vaccination. Trimming removed 5 bases from V and 6 bases from J; junction bases left unmatched: 8. This CDR3 region has 14 residues. CDR1 is DFQATT, CDR2 SNEGSKA, per germline (reference sequence). TCRdb re-called the 5' RACE reads through MiXCR, storing one row per CDR3 protein. Of about 240,000 distinct CDR3 sequences in the sample, less than 9% were seen once. The TCR was taken from a man aged 30-40 years who received the YFV17D yellow fever vaccine. Sample: CD4+ T cells sorted from PBMCs, taken 15 days after the yellow fever booster vaccination. This rearrangement joins TRBV20-1 to TRBJ2-1; 9 bases fit TRBD2. The CDR3 loop is CSAPIAGAFNEQFF. In DNA, the CDR3 is TGCAGTGCTCCCATAGCGGGAGCCTTCAATGAGCAGTTCTTC.